This T cell receptor (beta chain) originates from a study of cytomegalovirus exposure and HLA in healthy donors. Findings and caveats of the study: In a later analysis, about 17,000 TCR beta sequences were associated with HLA alleles at 0.05 false discovery rate. It was reported that the classifier diagnosed cytomegalovirus status with high specificity and sensitivity in both the original and validation cohorts.

60 Vbeta and 13 Jbeta primers were used in PCR. TCRdb's table, derived via immunoSEQ multiplex PCR, lists solely in-frame clones and lacks some. The sample contains some 140,000 clones, around 75% of which appear only once. A word on this clone: Its antigen is as yet unknown.

The specimen sequenced was PBMCs. The clonotype originates from a man younger than 45 in good health and CMV-seropositive.

The CDR3 reads CASSIVGGARGYTF. The CDR3 region has the DNA TGTGCCAGTAGTATTGTAGGGGGCGCCCGGGGCTACACCTTC. V usage is TRBV19 and J usage is TRBJ1-2, with 7 bases lining up with TRBD1. The junction had 9 bases not matched to a gene; V was cut back by 3 bases and J by 8 bases. The germline CDR1 and CDR2 sequences are LNHDA and SQIVND (reference sequence). This CDR3 contains 14 residues.